Listed below are T cell receptor beta chains from one sample, sequenced in a study of T cells after yellow fever vaccination. TCRdb analysed the 5' RACE reads with MiXCR anew, one entry per CDR3 protein. The sample carries under 90,000 distinct CDR3 sequences, approximately 7% recorded once. Material: CD8+ T cells sorted from PBMCs, obtained roughly 46 days after the first yellow fever vaccination. Receptors originate from a man aged 18 to 30 who received the YFV17D yellow fever vaccine. Each CDR3 is given with its conserved first and last residue. Fields, in order: clone size, V gene, J gene, D gene, CDR3 protein, CDR3 DNA. D genes are given only for firm matches. Clone size is given for some rows only: seen once, a few or many times, or a class if the clone is expanded.

size: few
V: TRBV5-6
J: TRBJ2-5
D: TRBD2
CDR3: CASSQAGFQETQYF
DNA: TGTGCCAGCAGTCAAGCGGGGTTCCAAGAGACCCAGTACTTC

size: -
V: TRBV7-9
J: TRBJ2-1
D: TRBD1
CDR3: CASSLRQGVRNEQFF
DNA: TGTGCCAGCAGCTTAAGGCAGGGGGTTCGGAATGAGCAGTTCTTC

size: many
V: TRBV4-3
J: TRBJ1-6
D: TRBD1
CDR3: CASSPLAGTAVSSYNSPLHF
DNA: TGCGCCAGCAGCCCTCTAGCCGGGACAGCGGTGAGCTCCTATAATTCACCCCTCCACTTT

size: many
V: TRBV20-1
J: TRBJ2-1
D: -
CDR3: CSANLPNYYNEQFF
DNA: TGCAGTGCAAACCTGCCCAATTACTACAATGAGCAGTTCTTC

size: many
V: TRBV4-3
J: TRBJ1-4
D: -
CDR3: CASSQTEARSVDEKLFF
DNA: TGCGCCAGCAGCCAGACGGAAGCCCGCAGTGTAGATGAAAAACTGTTTTTT

size: few
V: TRBV7-9
J: TRBJ1-3
D: -
CDR3: CASSFSSGTGFSGNTIYF
DNA: TGTGCCAGCAGCTTTTCTTCAGGGACGGGCTTCTCTGGAAACACCATATATTTT

size: many
V: TRBV10-3
J: TRBJ2-3
D: -
CDR3: CAISESNGGKNTDTQYF
DNA: TGTGCCATCAGTGAGTCAAATGGCGGCAAGAACACAGATACGCAGTATTTT

size: many
V: TRBV7-9
J: TRBJ1-1
D: -
CDR3: CASSLGVSEAFF
DNA: TGTGCCAGCAGCTTAGGAGTTTCTGAAGCTTTCTTT

size: many
V: TRBV20-1
J: TRBJ2-3
D: TRBD2
CDR3: CSASGGTDTQYF
DNA: TGCAGTGCTAGCGGGGGGACAGATACGCAGTATTTT

size: -
V: TRBV7-2
J: TRBJ1-1
D: -
CDR3: CASGDSMNTEAFF
DNA: TGTGCCAGCGGGGACTCGATGAACACTGAAGCTTTCTTT

size: many
V: TRBV24-1
J: TRBJ1-5
D: -
CDR3: CATSDGVGQPQHF
DNA: TGTGCCACCAGTGATGGGGTGGGTCAGCCCCAGCATTTT

size: many
V: TRBV13
J: TRBJ2-1
D: TRBD2
CDR3: CASSYTDGERGYNEQFF
DNA: TGTGCCAGCAGCTACACCGACGGGGAGCGGGGCTACAATGAGCAGTTCTTC

size: many
V: TRBV6-6
J: TRBJ1-2
D: -
CDR3: CASSSTWPYGYTF
DNA: TGTGCCAGCAGTTCGACCTGGCCCTATGGCTACACCTTC

size: -
V: TRBV20-1
J: TRBJ2-1
D: TRBD1
CDR3: CSTRERKQGAIFYNEQFF
DNA: TGCAGTACTAGAGAGAGGAAACAGGGGGCGATTTTCTACAATGAGCAGTTCTTC

size: -
V: TRBV7-2
J: TRBJ2-7
D: -
CDR3: CASSLLNEQYF
DNA: TGTGCCAGCAGCTTGCTGAACGAGCAGTACTTC

size: many
V: TRBV28
J: TRBJ2-3
D: -
CDR3: CASSLELGTDTQYF
DNA: TGTGCCAGCAGTCTGGAGTTGGGCACAGATACGCAGTATTTT

size: many
V: TRBV4-1
J: TRBJ2-1
D: -
CDR3: CASSQEQRGTYYNEQFF
DNA: TGCGCCAGCAGCCAAGAACAGCGAGGGACTTACTACAATGAGCAGTTCTTC

size: -
V: TRBV7-6
J: TRBJ2-6
D: TRBD1
CDR3: CASSPAGQEISGANVLTF
DNA: TGTGCCAGCAGCCCGGCGGGACAGGAGATCTCTGGGGCCAACGTCCTGACTTTC

size: -
V: TRBV4-1
J: TRBJ2-7
D: -
CDR3: CASSQQLHPAYYEQYF
DNA: TGCGCCAGCAGCCAACAGCTCCATCCTGCTTACTACGAGCAGTACTTC

size: many
V: TRBV27
J: TRBJ2-3
D: -
CDR3: CASSFKWGSTDTQYF
DNA: TGTGCCAGCAGTTTTAAGTGGGGAAGCACAGATACGCAGTATTTT

size: -
V: TRBV4-3
J: TRBJ2-1
D: -
CDR3: CASSQDGGGPPSDEQFF
DNA: TGCGCCAGCAGCCAAGATGGGGGGGGGCCCCCGAGTGATGAGCAGTTCTTC

size: many
V: TRBV11-1
J: TRBJ1-1
D: -
CDR3: CASISPGTEAFF
DNA: TGTGCCAGCATCAGTCCGGGGACTGAAGCTTTCTTT